A selection of T cell receptor beta chains follows, all from one sample in a study of cytomegalovirus exposure and HLA in healthy donors. Produced via immunoSEQ multiplex PCR; TCRdb's table is partial and in-frame only. The table shows over 95,000 clones, with roughly 69% occurring only once. The sequencing sample was made of PBMCs. All receptors derive from a human donor in good health. Each CDR3 is given without its conserved first and last residue. The order of the fields is V gene, J gene, CDR3 protein.

V gene: TRBV7-9
J gene: TRBJ2-5
CDR3 protein: ASSLTKSSGESWETQY

V gene: TRBV4-1
J gene: TRBJ1-3
CDR3 protein: ASSLGLSGNTIY

V gene: TRBV6-1
J gene: TRBJ2-7
CDR3 protein: ASSEFWTGSFEQY

V gene: TRBV2
J gene: TRBJ1-1
CDR3 protein: ASSEGQANTEAF

V gene: TRBV18
J gene: TRBJ2-7
CDR3 protein: ASSPGTAHYEQY

V gene: TRBV10-3
J gene: TRBJ1-1
CDR3 protein: AISRGPANTEAF

V gene: TRBV28
J gene: TRBJ2-7
CDR3 protein: ASKTGGVSEQY

V gene: TRBV30
J gene: TRBJ2-7
CDR3 protein: AWSVRRSYEQY

V gene: TRBV19
J gene: TRBJ2-7
CDR3 protein: ASSIGTIYEQY

V gene: TRBV6-5
J gene: TRBJ1-1
CDR3 protein: ASSYSRQMLTTEAF

V gene: TRBV9
J gene: TRBJ2-1
CDR3 protein: ASSGPLLAGGLSSYNEQF

V gene: TRBV5-1
J gene: TRBJ2-7
CDR3 protein: ASSLGDRGYEQY

V gene: TRBV11-2
J gene: TRBJ1-1
CDR3 protein: ASSFQGATGGAF

V gene: TRBV4-1
J gene: TRBJ2-1
CDR3 protein: ASSQASLAGVPNEQF

V gene: TRBV9
J gene: TRBJ2-7
CDR3 protein: ASSVARGGYEQY

V gene: TRBV5-4
J gene: TRBJ2-7
CDR3 protein: ASSRQGHYEQY

V gene: TRBV16
J gene: TRBJ1-1
CDR3 protein: ASSQPGVAEAF

V gene: TRBV6-1
J gene: TRBJ1-1
CDR3 protein: ASSELQGVMNTEAF

V gene: TRBV28
J gene: TRBJ1-5
CDR3 protein: ASSTGVSNQPQH

V gene: TRBV7-9
J gene: TRBJ1-1
CDR3 protein: ASSTGSRAEAF

V gene: TRBV30
J gene: TRBJ2-7
CDR3 protein: AWSVGGLAKNEQY

V gene: TRBV4-1
J gene: TRBJ2-1
CDR3 protein: ASSYGLAQNNEQF

V gene: TRBV5-1
J gene: TRBJ2-5
CDR3 protein: ASSLAGGAGQETQY

V gene: TRBV7-8
J gene: TRBJ2-2
CDR3 protein: ASSSLAGGLDTGELF